This T cell receptor beta chain comes out of a study of pediatric ulcerative colitis. Points from the study as a whole: Acute severe colitis showed lower rectal diversity from clonal expansions.

Germline V gene data show CDR1 as SGHDT and CDR2 as YYEEEE. This CDR3 has 11 amino acids. Deletions cut 1 base from V and 7 bases from J, with 6 bases between. Here immunoSEQ multiplex PCR was the method, and the copy in TCRdb shows in-frame clones only, minus some. This sample yields roughly 70,000 clones, of which around 85% are seen a single time; approximately 3.4% belongs to the top ten. Notes on this clone: Its antigen is not identified.

J is TRBJ2-7 and V is TRBV5-6; no clear D gene. Source material: blood. The receptor comes from a boy between 10 and 17 years old with severe ulcerative colitis. As DNA, the CDR3 is TGTGCCAGCAGCTTGTTGAAGGAGCAGTACTTC. Protein product: CASSLLKEQYF.